The following is a T cell receptor beta chain sequence with its context. Its antigen is as yet unknown. The sample originates from a study of cytomegalovirus exposure and HLA in healthy donors. This CDR3 region has 15 residues. Germline V lookup: CDR1 SGHNT, CDR2 YYREEE (reference sequence). Trimming removed 0 bases at V and 0 bases at J, with 9 bases between. General study results and limits: Beyond CMV serostatus, there was no information to go on about immune exposure.

60 Vbeta and 13 Jbeta primers were used in PCR. The data were produced by immunoSEQ multiplex PCR, yet TCRdb's version contains in-frame clones alone and is incomplete. The sample lists about 180,000 clones; around 76% were seen once. The origin of this receptor is a man between 40 and 49 years old in good health and CMV-seronegative. The sample was PBMCs. This chain links TRBV5-4 with TRBJ1-2; no clear D gene. The CDR3 is CASSLGGQTNYGYTF. The CDR3 region has the DNA TGTGCCAGCAGCTTGGGCGGGCAGACTAACTATGGCTACACCTTC.